The entry below describes one T cell receptor (beta chain). The data are from a study of T cells in Graves' hyperthyroidism and ophthalmopathy. TCR beta CDR3 regions were amplified from RNA transcripts. Researchers ran a first-round RT-PCR on the TCR CDR3 using the HTBI primer set. One entry per CDR3 protein, called by TCRdb with MiXCR from the multiplex PCR reads. The sample has a few hundred thousand distinct CDR3 sequences; about 16% are singletons. The CDR3 sequence is 15 residues long. Germline CDR1 SGHTA, CDR2 FQGTGA. V was shortened by 1 base and J by 3 bases, with 10 bases between the two germline ends.

This chain uses TRBV7-3 with TRBJ2-1; D unclear. This clonotype was obtained from a woman in her sixties or seventies with Graves' ophthalmopathy. Sequenced sample: blood. The DNA of the CDR3 is TGTGCCAGCAGCTTAAGGAGCGTTAACTACAATGAGCAGTTCTTC. As protein: CASSLRSVNYNEQFF.